These 9 T cell receptor beta chains were sequenced from one sample in a study of cytomegalovirus exposure and HLA in healthy donors. The PCR used 60 Vbeta and 13 Jbeta primers. The method was immunoSEQ multiplex PCR; TCRdb's version includes in-frame clones alone and lacks a portion of them. The sample data list some 110,000 clones. Sequenced material: PBMCs. The receptors shown here come from a man between 18 and 29 years old in good health and CMV-seronegative.

The chain recombines TRBV5-6 with TRBJ1-1; unclear D gene. Germline CDR1 and CDR2: SGHDT and YYEEEE. The CDR3 has 14 amino acids. V was shortened by 5 bases and J by 1 base, with 12 bases between the two germline ends. Written as DNA, the CDR3 is TGTGCCAGCAGGTATCGGGGAAGGAACACTGAAGCTTTCTTT. It encodes CASRYRGRNTEAFF. The full variable domain, in which reference TRBV5-6 and TRBJ1-1 provide the parts outside the CDR3, is DAGVTQSPTHLIKTRGQQVTLRCSPKSGHDTVSWYQQALGQGPQFIFQYYEEEERQRGNFPDRFSGHQFPNYSSELNVNALLLGDSALYLCASRYRGRNTEAFFGQGTRLTVV.

The V call is TRBV2, the J call TRBJ1-6; tentative D call: TRBD1 (5 bases). V shed 1 base and J shed 6 bases, with 10 bases lying between them. Germline V gene data show CDR1 as SNHLY and CDR2 as FYNNEI. CDR3 length: 15 amino acids. CDR3 sequence (DNA): TGTGCCAGCAGTGAAGGTGGACACTTTAATTCACCCCTCCACTTT. It encodes CASSEGGHFNSPLHF.

The chain employs TRBV6-5 and TRBJ1-4; D perhaps matches TRBD1 (5 bases). The CDR3 has 12 residues. Deletions cut 6 bases from V and 8 bases from J, with 10 bases between. Germline-derived CDR1 and CDR2 are MNHEY and SVGAGI. The DNA of the CDR3 is TGTGCCAGCAGCCCAGGGCGGGAAAAACTGTTTTTT. Residues: CASSPGREKLFF.

The chain is built from TRBV19 and TRBJ2-4; TRBD1 might be the D (5 bases). CDR3 length: 13 amino acids. The ends were cut back, 10 bases at V and 2 bases at J, with 12 bases in the middle. Germline loops: CDR1 LNHDA, CDR2 SQIVND (reference sequence). The CDR3: CATVQGTKNIQYF. The CDR3 nucleotides are TGTGCCACCGTGCAGGGAACCAAAAACATTCAGTACTTC.

The J gene is TRBJ2-7, the V gene TRBV5-1; tentative D call: TRBD1 (5 bases). V was clipped by 5 bases and J by 0 bases, with 12 bases between them. This CDR3 region has 14 residues. The germline V gene has CDR1 SGHRS and CDR2 YFSETQ. The CDR3 is CASRDWTSSYEQYF. The CDR3 DNA reads as TGCGCCAGCAGGGATTGGACAAGCTCCTACGAGCAGTACTTC.

V gene TRBV9 combines with J gene TRBJ1-3; no clear D gene. Deletions cut 0 bases from V and 0 bases from J, with 10 bases between. CDR3 size: 16 residues. Germline assignment: CDR1 SGDLS and CDR2 YYNGEE. For the CDR3, the DNA is TGTGCCAGCAGCGTAGGTTTGTTTAGCTCTGGAAACACCATATATTTT. Encoded protein: CASSVGLFSSGNTIYF.

The chain has TRBV11-2 and TRBJ2-7; D possibly corresponds to TRBD1 (5 bases). Per germline, CDR1 SGHAT and CDR2 FQNNGV. The CDR3 has 14 amino acids. The germline V and J ends were trimmed by 3 bases and 2 bases, with 11 bases remaining between them. The CDR3 loop is CASSFRVSPYEQYF. CDR3 nucleotides: TGTGCCAGCAGCTTCAGGGTTAGCCCCTACGAGCAGTACTTC.

J is TRBJ2-3 and V is TRBV5-1; 14 bases map to TRBD2. Germline loops: CDR1 SGHRS, CDR2 YFSETQ. J was trimmed by 0 bases and V by 1 base; bases with no gene match: 7. The CDR3 runs to 19 residues. As DNA, the CDR3 is TGCGCCAGCAGCTTGCCGACTAGCGGGAGGGGGATGAGCACAGATACGCAGTATTTT. Its translation: CASSLPTSGRGMSTDTQYF.

The chain carries TRBV19 and TRBJ1-1, with 8 positions matching TRBD1. The CDR3 runs 14 residues. From germline, CDR1 is LNHDA and CDR2 SQIVND (reference sequence). Trimming removed 0 bases from V and 5 bases from J; junction bases left unmatched: 2. The CDR3 bases are TGTGCCAGTAGTATAGACAGGGGGCCTACTGAAGCTTTCTTT. It encodes CASSIDRGPTEAFF.